These 30 T cell receptor beta chains originate from one sample sequenced in a study of vaccination effects on CD4 cells after COVID-19. Before any sequencing was done, the ViraFEST assay used viral peptide pools to expand antigen-specific CD4+ T cells. Having been cultured for ten to eleven days, the cells underwent CD4+ T cell isolation. The study found no prior SARS-CoV-2 infection in the vaccine recipients, who tested negative for nucleocapsid antibodies. Their cognate antigens are unknown. Here immunoSEQ multiplex PCR was the method, and the copy in TCRdb shows in-frame clones only, minus some. The sample holds approximately 44,000 clones; roughly 76% are singletons and the top ten take approximately 30%. This specimen was CD4+ T cells from PBMCs cultured with HCoV-OC43 spike peptides, taken before COVID-19 vaccination. Subset indicated: HCoV-OC43 spike overlapping peptide pool stimulation. The receptors were gathered from a human donor who received a COVID-19 vaccine.

This clone showed up just a few times. The gene calls are TRBV25-1 and TRBJ1-3; 8 bases align to TRBD1. The germline CDR1 and CDR2 sequences are MGHDK and SYGVNS. The J segment lost 0 bases and the V segment lost 5 bases, leaving 3 bases of the junction unmatched. This CDR3 is 15 amino acids long. CDR3 nucleotides: TGTGCCAGCAGTCCAGGGGGCGCCTCTGGAAACACCATATATTTT. Translating gives CASSPGGASGNTIYF.

The genes are TRBV6-5 and TRBJ2-1; possibly TRBD1 or TRBD2 for D (5 bases each). V shed 4 bases and J shed 11 bases, with 12 bases lying between them. The CDR3 is 12 amino acids. Germline loops: CDR1 MNHEY, CDR2 SVGAGI. In DNA, the CDR3 is TGTGCCAGCAGTTTGGGACGGAATAAGCAGTTCTTC. Translation gives CASSLGRNKQFF.

The DNA of the CDR3 is TGTGCCAGCAGCTTGGGTCGGCGGGAGGTTAACAATGAGCAGTTCTTC. Protein sequence: CASSLGRREVNNEQFF. The chain couples TRBV5-6 to TRBJ2-1, with 8 bases lining up with TRBD2. The CDR3 consists of 16 residues. Germline CDR1 SGHDT, CDR2 YYEEEE. Unmatched junction bases numbered 7, after V lost 0 bases and J lost 5 bases.

The chain is built from TRBV10-1 and TRBJ1-1; D gene ambiguous. The ends were cut back, 7 bases at V and 0 bases at J, with 18 bases in the middle. Germline CDR1 WNHNN, CDR2 SYGVQD (reference sequence). The CDR3 is 16 residues long. The CDR3 region is CASIESADALNTEAFF. The CDR3 bases are TGCGCCAGCATTGAATCGGCGGACGCACTGAACACTGAAGCTTTCTTT.

The chain employs TRBV12-3 or TRBV12-4 and TRBJ1-1; tentative D call: TRBD1 (5 bases). Trimming shortened V by 8 bases and J by 4 bases, and 14 bases separated the two germline ends. The CDR3 sequence is 13 residues long. CDR3 sequence reads: CASCTDRVTEAFF. For the CDR3, the DNA is TGTGCCAGCTGTACTGACAGAGTCACTGAAGCTTTCTTT.

The gene calls are TRBV5-1 and TRBJ2-1, with 13 bases aligning to TRBD2. V shed 0 bases, J shed 4 bases, and the junction held 4 bases outside the gene matches. This CDR3 has 17 amino acids. The germline V gene encodes CDR1 SGHRS and CDR2 YFSETQ. The DNA for the CDR3 is TGCGCCAGCAGCTTGGCCCAGACTAGCGGGGGGTACAATGAGCAGTTCTTC. Translating it yields CASSLAQTSGGYNEQFF.

This clone was picked up a small number of times. The V gene is TRBV6-5, the J gene TRBJ2-6; D possibly corresponds to TRBD1 (6 bases). Trimming took 7 bases from V and 2 from J, leaving 12 bases between them. The CDR3 is 15 residues long. From germline, CDR1 is MNHEY and CDR2 SVGAGI. This CDR3 reads CASTPSGAGANVLTF. DNA of the CDR3: TGTGCCAGCACTCCTTCAGGGGCTGGGGCCAACGTCCTGACTTTC.

The chain employs TRBV7-9 and TRBJ1-1; D unclear. Germline CDR1 is SEHNR and CDR2 is FQNEAQ (reference sequence). This CDR3 is built from 11 residues. With 1 base removed from V and 10 bases from J, the gap between germline ends came to 7 bases. The CDR3 loop is CASSLGEGAFF. The DNA of the CDR3 is TGTGCCAGCAGCTTAGGTGAGGGAGCTTTCTTT.

The V and J genes are TRBV4-3 and TRBJ2-3; possibly TRBD2 for D (6 bases). The V end lost 4 bases, the J end lost 2 bases, and 10 bases lay between the germline ends. Germline V gene sequence: CDR1 LGHNA, CDR2 YSLEER. The CDR3 spans 14 residues. The CDR3 sequence: CASSLSGPTDTQYF. The CDR3 DNA is TGCGCCAGCAGCCTCAGCGGGCCCACAGATACGCAGTATTTT.

V is TRBV9 and J is TRBJ1-2, with D unresolved. The CDR3 sequence is 15 residues long. With 0 bases removed from V and 8 bases from J, the gap between germline ends came to 17 bases. Germline CDR1 SGDLS, CDR2 YYNGEE. The CDR3 nucleotides are TGTGCCAGCAGCGTAGAGGCGACCCTCCCGGGGGGCTACACCTTC. It specifies CASSVEATLPGGYTF.

This clone was detected a few times. The J gene is TRBJ1-5, the V gene TRBV30; the D is unclear. Germline assignment: CDR1 GTSNPN and CDR2 SVGIG (reference sequence). V was shortened by 0 bases and J by 0 bases, with 6 bases between the two germline ends. This CDR3 region has 14 residues. The CDR3 sequence: CAWSVVDSNQPQHF. The CDR3 DNA follows: TGTGCCTGGAGTGTGGTAGATAGCAATCAGCCCCAGCATTTT.

This chain links TRBV10-3 with TRBJ1-2; 8 bases are shared with TRBD1. V shed 7 bases and J 8 bases; nucleotides not matched to a gene: 15. Per germline, CDR1 ENHRY and CDR2 SYGVKD. This CDR3 contains 15 residues. The CDR3 DNA is TGTGCCATCACCCAGGGGGCAGGGAGTGGCGGAGGCTACACCTTC. Its translation is CAITQGAGSGGGYTF.

This chain connects TRBV10-3 to TRBJ1-1; D not resolved. The CDR3 runs to 14 residues. Germline lookup yields CDR1 ENHRY and CDR2 SYGVKD. V was cut by 2 bases and J by 1 base, with 8 bases left in between. The chain's CDR3 is CAISERAANTEAFF. The CDR3 DNA sequence: TGTGCCATCAGTGAGCGGGCGGCGAACACTGAAGCTTTCTTT.

This chain connects TRBV7-8 to TRBJ1-3, with 7 bases that match TRBD1. With 1 base clipped from V and 2 bases from J, the junction kept 5 bases outside the gene matches. This CDR3 region has 16 residues. Germline V gene lookup returns CDR1 SGHVS and CDR2 FQNEAQ. The CDR3 coding sequence is TGTGCCAGCAGCTTAGGGGGTACAGGGGCTGGAAACACCATATATTTT. Protein product: CASSLGGTGAGNTIYF.

The chain recombines TRBV5-4 with TRBJ1-1; D is ambiguous. V lost 0 bases to trimming and J lost 2 bases, with 5 bases between them. The germline V gene has CDR1 SGHNT and CDR2 YYREEE (reference sequence). The CDR3 totals 13 residues. The CDR3 coding sequence is TGTGCCAGCAGCTTGGTGGCTAACACTGAAGCTTTCTTT. Protein product: CASSLVANTEAFF.

This clone was observed a few times. The rearrangement uses TRBV28 and TRBJ1-1, with D unclear. The CDR3 spans 13 residues. CDR1 is MDHEN and CDR2 is SYDVKM in the germline V gene. V lost 7 bases and J 6 bases, leaving 15 bases between the germline ends. In DNA, the CDR3 is TGTGCCAGCATCACACGGTCAGGTTCTGAAGCTTTCTTT. Encoded protein: CASITRSGSEAFF.

This sequence joins TRBV24-1 and TRBJ1-5; D is unresolved. The germline V gene has CDR1 KGHDR and CDR2 SFDVKD. The V gene lost 9 bases and the J gene lost 2 bases, with 10 bases spanning the gap. This CDR3 is built from 13 residues. The CDR3 reads CATQGGGNQPQHF. In DNA form, the CDR3 reads TGTGCCACCCAAGGCGGTGGCAATCAGCCCCAGCATTTT.

The chain is built from TRBV9 and TRBJ2-7, with D possibly being TRBD1 (6 bases). CDR1 is SGDLS and CDR2 is YYNGEE in the germline V gene. Trimming took off 2 bases at V and 1 base at J, with 13 bases between the two ends. The CDR3 contains 15 residues. In DNA, the CDR3 is TGTGCCAGCAGCGTCTCGACAGGCCAATCCTACGAGCAGTACTTC. Translating it yields CASSVSTGQSYEQYF.

This chain uses TRBV6-6 with TRBJ2-2; TRBD2 aligns across 11 bases. The V gene end was trimmed by 6 bases and the J gene end by 0 bases; junction bases not matched to a gene: 3. There are 16 residues in the CDR3. CDR1 is MNHNY and CDR2 is SVGAGI in the germline V gene (reference sequence). This CDR3 is CASRRLAGSNTGELFF. The CDR3 nucleotides are TGTGCCAGCAGACGACTAGCGGGGTCGAACACCGGGGAGCTGTTTTTT.

This clone occurred once. V gene TRBV19 combines with J gene TRBJ1-1; 12 nucleotides agree with TRBD1. V lost 6 bases and J lost 0; bases outside the gene matches: 8. The CDR3 contains 17 residues. Germline values: CDR1 LNHDA, CDR2 SQIVND (reference sequence). CDR3 DNA: TGTGCCAGTAGGGAAACCGGGACAGGGGGCATGAACACTGAAGCTTTCTTT. Translating it yields CASRETGTGGMNTEAFF.

The gene calls are TRBV7-8 and TRBJ2-7, with TRBD2 matching 12 bases. The CDR3 extends over 15 amino acids. J lost 3 bases, V lost 5 bases, and 5 bases had no gene match. CDR1 is SGHVS and CDR2 is FQNEAQ in the germline V gene. For the CDR3, the DNA is TGTGCCAGCAGCCCGCGACTAGCGGGGGTCTACGAGCAGTACTTC. Protein sequence: CASSPRLAGVYEQYF. Full variable domain (missing parts from reference TRBV7-8 and TRBJ2-7): GAGVSQSPRYKVAKRGQDVALRCDPISGHVSLFWYQQALGQGPEFLTYFQNEAQLDKSGLPSDRFFAERPEGSVSTLKIQRTQQEDSAVYLCASSPRLAGVYEQYFGPGTRLTVT.

This sequence joins TRBV11-2 and TRBJ2-2; 9 positions agree with TRBD2. CDR3 length: 15 amino acids. Germline V gene data show CDR1 as SGHAT and CDR2 as FQNNGV. Losses at the gene ends were 5 bases for V and 2 bases for J; bases not matched to a gene: 3. The CDR3 region is CASSPGLANTGELFF. CDR3 DNA sequence: TGTGCCAGCAGCCCGGGACTAGCAAACACCGGGGAGCTGTTTTTT.

This chain links TRBV18 with TRBJ2-1, with 11 positions matching TRBD2. With V trimmed by 0 bases and J by 9 bases, 4 bases remained unmatched. CDR1 is KGHSH, CDR2 LQKENI, per germline. The CDR3 extends over 15 amino acids. CDR3 in DNA: TGTGCCAGCTCACCACCGGCTAGCGGGGGGATTGAGCAGTTCTTC. Its translation is CASSPPASGGIEQFF.

The chain joins TRBV28 to TRBJ1-1; D gene ambiguous. The CDR3 sequence is 13 residues long. V lost 5 bases, J lost 0 bases, and 7 bases lay in between. The germline V gene encodes CDR1 MDHEN and CDR2 SYDVKM. The chain's CDR3 is CASSIVMNTEAFF. CDR3 nucleotide sequence: TGTGCCAGCAGTATAGTTATGAACACTGAAGCTTTCTTT.

This clone was recorded at least ten times. The genes are TRBV4-2 and TRBJ2-5; 8 bases agree with TRBD2. Germline V gene lookup returns CDR1 LGHNA and CDR2 YNFKEQ. The CDR3 is 15 residues long. The ends lost 4 bases at V and 5 bases at J; junction bases unmatched: 9. The DNA for the CDR3 is TGTGCCAGCAGCCTTTCCCAAGCGGGAGCGGAGACCCAGTACTTC. Protein product: CASSLSQAGAETQYF.

This clone was recorded a few times. J is TRBJ2-2 and V is TRBV21-1; TRBD1 is taken as the D call from the table, unchecked against the DNA. TRBV21-1 counts as a pseudogene. This CDR3 comprises 12 residues. CDR3 sequence (DNA): TGTGCCAGGATACAGAACACCGGGGAGCTGTTTTTT. Translation: CARIQNTGELFF.

This chain joins TRBV29-1 and TRBJ2-3, with no clear D. This CDR3 has 11 residues. Germline CDR1 and CDR2: SQVTM and ANQGSEA. The V end lost 4 bases, the J end lost 2 bases, and 4 bases lay between the germline ends. CDR3 amino acids: CSVVVTDTQYF. The CDR3 nucleotides read TGCAGCGTTGTGGTCACAGATACGCAGTATTTT.

There are a few counts of this clone. This chain connects TRBV10-3 to TRBJ1-3; D unresolved. Germline V gives CDR1 ENHRY, CDR2 SYGVKD. The CDR3 has 17 residues. Trimming took 0 bases from V and 0 from J, leaving 12 bases between them. As DNA, the CDR3 is TGTGCCATCAGTGAGTCAGACTTGAGGTCCTCTGGAAACACCATATATTTT. As protein: CAISESDLRSSGNTIYF.

The count of this clone is one. This chain connects TRBV5-4 to TRBJ2-7, with D possibly called TRBD1 or TRBD2 (5 bases each). Germline CDR1 and CDR2: SGHNT and YYREEE (reference sequence). Trimming shortened V by 6 bases and J by 3 bases, and 16 bases separated the two germline ends. The length of the CDR3 is 14 residues. The chain's CDR3 is CASKVWDESYEQYF. The CDR3 DNA is TGTGCCAGCAAGGTGTGGGACGAAAGCTACGAGCAGTACTTC. Supplemented by reference TRBV5-4 and TRBJ2-7, the full variable domain reads ETGVTQSPTHLIKTRGQQVTLRCSSQSGHNTVSWYQQALGQGPQFIFQYYREEENGRGNFPPRFSGLQFPNYSSELNVNALELDDSALYLCASKVWDESYEQYFGPGTRLTVT.

The chain employs TRBV6-5 and TRBJ1-2; D is perhaps TRBD1 (6 bases). The V end was cut by 8 bases, the J end by 4 bases, with 14 bases between. Germline-derived CDR1 and CDR2 are MNHEY and SVGAGI. CDR3 size: 13 residues. The CDR3 sequence is CASEGQPAYGYTF. The DNA of the CDR3 is TGTGCCAGCGAAGGACAGCCAGCCTATGGCTACACCTTC.